These 25 T cell receptor beta chains were sequenced from one sample in a study of cytomegalovirus exposure and HLA in healthy donors. Primers for the PCR totalled 60 Vbeta and 13 Jbeta. Some clones are missing from TCRdb's copy, which holds only in-frame ones; the method was immunoSEQ multiplex PCR. Recorded for this sample: some 160,000 clones. Sequencing used PBMCs. The receptors derive from a man aged 25-45 years in good health and CMV-seronegative.

The rearrangement links TRBV21-1 to TRBJ2-7; the table's D call, TRBD1, has no DNA check behind it. TRBV21-1 is a listed pseudogene. This CDR3 is 14 amino acids long. CDR3 in amino acids: CASSKDTGNYEQYF. In DNA form, the CDR3 reads TGTGCCAGCAGCAAAGACACAGGGAACTACGAGCAGTACTTC.

The chain carries TRBV7-9 and TRBJ2-1; 8 positions match TRBD1. Losses at the gene ends were 1 base for V and 8 bases for J; bases not matched to a gene: 7. Germline V lookup: CDR1 SEHNR, CDR2 FQNEAQ (reference sequence). CDR3 length equals 15 residues. CDR3 nucleotide sequence: TGTGCCAGCAGCTTAGGACAGGGGCTAGGCGATGAGCAGTTCTTC. Amino acids: CASSLGQGLGDEQFF. The whole variable domain, filled in from reference TRBV7-9 and TRBJ2-1, reads DTGVSQNPRHKITKRGQNVTFRCDPISEHNRLYWYRQTLGQGPEFLTYFQNEAQLEKSRLLSDRFSAERPKGSFSTLEIQRTEQGDSAMYLCASSLGQGLGDEQFFGPGTRLTVL.

V gene TRBV2 combines with J gene TRBJ2-7; D unresolved. The CDR3 runs 15 residues. The V end lost 5 bases, the J end lost 2 bases, and 16 bases lay between the germline ends. The germline V gene encodes CDR1 SNHLY and CDR2 FYNNEI. The CDR3 is CASSYQIQPPYEQYF. The CDR3, as DNA: TGTGCCAGCAGTTACCAGATACAACCACCCTACGAGCAGTACTTC. Full variable domain (remainder filled in from reference TRBV2 and TRBJ2-7): EPEVTQTPSHQVTQMGQEVILRCVPISNHLYFYWYRQILGQKVEFLVSFYNNEISEKSEIFDDQFSVERPDGSNFTLKIRSTKLEDSAMYFCASSYQIQPPYEQYFGPGTRLTVT.

J is TRBJ2-1 and V is TRBV19; D might be TRBD2 (7 bases). Trimming pared 3 bases from V and 12 bases from J, leaving 21 bases between. CDR3 size: 15 residues. The germline V gene has CDR1 LNHDA and CDR2 SQIVND (reference sequence). The CDR3, as DNA: TGTGCCAGTAGTATGTCGGGGGGCCAGGGAATTTTGCAGTTCTTC. This gives the protein CASSMSGGQGILQFF.

CDR3 region: CASSTGTGANTEAFF. In DNA, the CDR3 is TGTGCCAGCTCCACGGGGACAGGAGCGAACACTGAAGCTTTCTTT. The V call is TRBV18, the J call TRBJ1-1, with 8 bases lining up with TRBD1. The junction had 7 bases not matched to a gene; V was cut back by 6 bases and J by 1 base. The CDR3 is 15 amino acids. Germline CDR1 reads KGHSH; CDR2 reads LQKENI.

The V call is TRBV5-6, the J call TRBJ1-2, with TRBD1 as a possible D gene (5 bases). CDR3 length: 13 amino acids. The V and J ends lost 6 bases and 6 bases respectively, with 15 bases between them. The germline gives CDR1 SGHDT, CDR2 YYEEEE. In DNA form, the CDR3 reads TGTGCCAGCAACCCGGCAGGGTTGGATGGCTACACCTTC. Protein sequence: CASNPAGLDGYTF.

To note about this clone: Other nucleotide sequences from this sample produce the same CDR3. The genes are TRBV7-6 and TRBJ1-1; possible D gene TRBD1, 6 bases. Germline V gene lookup returns CDR1 SGHVS and CDR2 FNYEAQ. Trimming stripped 6 bases from V and 0 bases from J, with 11 bases between. CDR3 size: 14 residues. The chain's CDR3 is CASSPTGMNTEAFF. In nucleotides, the CDR3 is TGTGCCAGCAGTCCAACAGGGATGAACACTGAAGCTTTCTTT.

The rearrangement links TRBV7-2 to TRBJ1-5; D remains unclear. Germline loops: CDR1 SGHTA, CDR2 FQGNSA. The length of the CDR3 is 17 residues. Trimming shortened V by 6 bases and J by 0 bases, and 18 bases separated the two germline ends. CDR3 nucleotide sequence: TGTGCCAGCAGTCCCGGGAGACAATCTCTTAGCAATCAGCCCCAGCATTTT. This sequence encodes CASSPGRQSLSNQPQHF.

The chain has TRBV28 and TRBJ2-1; 7 positions match TRBD1. From germline, CDR1 is MDHEN and CDR2 SYDVKM. The junction had 13 bases not matched to a gene; V was cut back by 4 bases and J by 1 base. The CDR3 covers 18 residues. In nucleotides, the CDR3 is TGTGCCAGCAGTTCCCGCAGAGGGCCAGGGGGTTCCTACAATGAGCAGTTCTTC. Translation gives CASSSRRGPGGSYNEQFF.

The chain uses TRBV18 and TRBJ1-5; 8 bases fit TRBD1. Looked up from germline, CDR1 is KGHSH and CDR2 is LQKENI. J gave up 0 bases and V 3 bases, and 4 bases lay outside the gene matches. This CDR3 is 16 amino acids long. The CDR3 loop reads CASSPGTGNSNQPQHF. DNA for the CDR3: TGTGCCAGCTCACCGGGGACAGGAAATAGCAATCAGCCCCAGCATTTT.

The chain carries TRBV27 and TRBJ2-7; 8 bases map to TRBD1. This CDR3 has 15 amino acids. Germline CDR1 is MNHEY and CDR2 is SMNVEV (reference sequence). V lost 2 bases and J lost 4; bases outside the gene matches: 7. The CDR3 bases are TGTGCCAGCAGTTTAACGGGACAGGAACTTTACGAGCAGTACTTC. This sequence encodes CASSLTGQELYEQYF.

As DNA, the CDR3 is TGTGCCAGCAGCTTTACAGGGGTCAGCAATCAGCCCCAGCATTTT. It translates to CASSFTGVSNQPQHF. The V call is TRBV7-2, the J call TRBJ1-5, with 7 nucleotides matching TRBD1. The germline V gene encodes CDR1 SGHTA and CDR2 FQGNSA. This CDR3 comprises 15 residues. Trimming cost V 3 bases and J 1 base; bases outside gene matches: 3.

The chain joins TRBV7-7 to TRBJ2-2; 10 nucleotides align to TRBD2. The CDR3 spans 16 residues. Germline lookup yields CDR1 SSHAT and CDR2 FNYEAQ (reference sequence). Germline trimming cut 1 base from V and 6 bases from J; bases unmatched to any gene: 5. CDR3 DNA sequence: TGTGCCAGCAGCTTAGGAGTAGCGGGAGGTGCCGGGGAGCTGTTTTTT. Amino acid sequence: CASSLGVAGGAGELFF.

This clone shows up as medium-sized by frequency. CDR3 in amino acids: CASTPLSPLESSYNEQFF. CDR3 DNA: TGTGCCAGCACCCCACTAAGCCCACTAGAGAGCTCCTACAATGAGCAGTTCTTC. The J gene is TRBJ2-1, the V gene TRBV25-1; D may be TRBD2 (5 bases). V gave up 7 bases and J gave up 0 bases, with 22 bases separating them. Germline CDR1 reads MGHDK; CDR2 reads SYGVNS. The CDR3 runs to 18 residues.

This sequence joins TRBV4-3 and TRBJ1-5; 9 bases align to TRBD1. Germline values: CDR1 LGHNA, CDR2 YSLEER. CDR3 size: 15 residues. V lost 1 base to trimming and J lost 2 bases; unmatched junction nucleotides: 0. The CDR3 DNA sequence: TGCGCCAGCAGCCAAGGGACAGGGGGCAATCAGCCCCAGCATTTT. This sequence encodes CASSQGTGGNQPQHF.

The rearrangement uses TRBV28 and TRBJ1-4, with TRBD1 identical over 7 bases. Unmatched junction bases numbered 13, after V lost 3 bases and J lost 6 bases. CDR1 is MDHEN and CDR2 is SYDVKM in the germline V gene. The CDR3 length is 17 residues. CDR3 DNA sequence: TGTGCCAGCAGTTTGGGCTTACTAGGGGGCGGATATGAAAAACTGTTTTTT. It yields the protein CASSLGLLGGGYEKLFF.

This chain links TRBV5-5 with TRBJ2-7; D remains unclear. Trimming took 6 bases from V and 0 from J, leaving 10 bases between them. The CDR3 has 13 amino acids. The germline V gene has CDR1 SGHKS and CDR2 YYEKEE (reference sequence). CDR3 coding DNA: TGTGCCAGCACCGGAAGGAGCTCCTACGAGCAGTACTTC. Translation: CASTGRSSYEQYF.

The V call is TRBV6-1, the J call TRBJ2-1, with 9 bases lining up with TRBD2. Germline V CDR1 and CDR2: MNHNS, SASEGT. Unmatched junction bases numbered 4, after V lost 6 bases and J lost 4 bases. This CDR3 comprises 14 residues. The CDR3 reads CASSGTSSYNEQFF. As DNA, the CDR3 is TGTGCCAGCAGCGGGACTAGCAGTTACAATGAGCAGTTCTTC.

The gene calls are TRBV4-1 and TRBJ2-7; TRBD2 matches 9 bases. The germline V gene has CDR1 MGHRA and CDR2 YSYEKL. This CDR3 has 16 residues. Unmatched junction bases numbered 8, after V lost 0 bases and J lost 5 bases. The CDR3 DNA follows: TGCGCCAGCAGCCAAGAATCCCTAGCGGGACTTAACGAGCAGTACTTC. Its protein product is CASSQESLAGLNEQYF.

The chain employs TRBV5-1 and TRBJ1-2; tentative D call: TRBD1 (5 bases). CDR1 and CDR2 from the germline V gene are SGHRS and YFSETQ. The CDR3 consists of 13 residues. The V end was cut by 3 bases, the J end by 3 bases, with 9 bases between. The CDR3 protein is CASSWTRDYGYTF. The CDR3 region has the DNA TGCGCCAGCAGCTGGACCAGGGACTATGGCTACACCTTC.

This chain uses TRBV6-1 with TRBJ2-1; a weak D match, TRBD1 (5 bases). Germline loops: CDR1 MNHNS, CDR2 SASEGT. The V and J ends lost 6 bases and 10 bases respectively, with 10 bases between them. The CDR3 is 11 residues long. CDR3 DNA sequence: TGTGCCAGCAGGTTAGCAGGGGAGCAGTTCTTC. Its translation is CASRLAGEQFF.

V usage is TRBV9 and J usage is TRBJ2-2; D may be TRBD2 (5 bases). The V end lost 0 bases, the J end lost 5 bases, and 5 bases lay between the germline ends. Germline CDR1 reads SGDLS; CDR2 reads YYNGEE. The CDR3 totals 13 residues. This CDR3 reads CASSVGGTGELFF. The CDR3 region has the DNA TGTGCCAGCAGCGTAGGAGGGACCGGGGAGCTGTTTTTT.

This chain links TRBV7-9 with TRBJ2-3, with D possibly being TRBD1 (6 bases). Trimming cost V 5 bases and J 1 base, with 13 bases left between them. This CDR3 is 15 amino acids long. Germline CDR1 and CDR2: SEHNR and FQNEAQ (reference sequence). CDR3 sequence reads: CASSLEGGGTDTQYF. CDR3 in DNA: TGTGCCAGCAGCCTCGAAGGGGGAGGCACAGATACGCAGTATTTT.

The V and J genes are TRBV5-1 and TRBJ1-2; 11 nucleotides align to TRBD1. Germline V gives CDR1 SGHRS, CDR2 YFSETQ. V shed 4 bases, J shed 1 base, and the junction held 6 bases outside the gene matches. This CDR3 has 16 amino acids. CDR3: CASSHMDRGRNYGYTF. CDR3 DNA sequence: TGCGCCAGCAGCCATATGGACAGGGGGCGTAACTATGGCTACACCTTC.

CDR3 region: CASSSESGVRNPQHF. Here the CDR3 DNA reads TGTGCCAGCAGCTCCGAGTCAGGGGTCCGGAATCCCCAGCATTTT. The chain employs TRBV7-3 and TRBJ1-5; a weak D match, TRBD1 (6 bases). V was pared by 4 bases and J by 10 bases, with 20 bases between. Germline CDR1 and CDR2: SGHTA and FQGTGA. The CDR3 has 15 residues.